This is a list of T cell receptor beta chains from one sample in a study of CD8 T cells in ankylosing spondylitis. MiXCR, run by TCRdb on the 5' RACE reads, gives a single entry per CDR3 protein. The sample records 200,000 to 250,000 distinct CDR3 sequences, over 9.5% being singletons. The sample taken for sequencing was blood, either unsorted or a sorted T cell fraction (not recorded which). The receptors were gathered from a male donor with ankylosing spondylitis or in good health (not recorded which). CDR3s include the opening cysteine and the closing phenylalanine or tryptophan. The D gene is left open where the match is weak. Clone size is stated in some rows and not others, as once, few, many or a class when expanded.

size	length	D	V	J	DNA	CDR3
many	14	NA	TRBV5-1	TRBJ1-2	TGCGCCAGCAAGGAGGGGGGGTCCGAGGGCGGCTACACCTTC	CASKEGGSEGGYTF
few	17	TRBD1	TRBV29-1	TRBJ2-3	TGCAGCGTTGAAGATCCGGACCGGGACAGTAGCACAGATACGCAGTATTTT	CSVEDPDRDSSTDTQYF
many	12	NA	TRBV7-2	TRBJ1-2	TGTGCCAGCAGCTTAGCACTCTATGGCTACACCTTC	CASSLALYGYTF
many	16	TRBD2	TRBV9	TRBJ2-5	TGTGCCAGCAGCGTTGCGGGGGGTATGCAACAAGAGACCCAGTACTTC	CASSVAGGMQQETQYF
many	12	NA	TRBV5-1	TRBJ2-2	TGCGCCCCTCGACGGACTCCCGGGGAGCTGTTTTTT	CAPRRTPGELFF
many	14	TRBD1	TRBV5-5	TRBJ2-5	TGTGCCAGCAGCTTCTCTGACAGGGGGGAGACCCAGTACTTC	CASSFSDRGETQYF
NA	17	TRBD2	TRBV5-6	TRBJ2-6	TGTGCCAGCAGCTTCCGGGGGGGCCGGTTTGGGGCCAACGTCCTGACTTTC	CASSFRGGRFGANVLTF
many	14	TRBD1	TRBV7-2	TRBJ1-4	TGTGCCAGCAGCTCGGACAGGTTTAATGAAAAACTGTTTTTT	CASSSDRFNEKLFF
many	15	NA	TRBV5-5	TRBJ2-3	TGTGCCAGCAGCTTTGATCCGGAGGCCAGTCATACGCAGTATTTT	CASSFDPEASHTQYF
few	14	NA	TRBV2	TRBJ2-7	TGTGCCAGCAGGTCCGGGGCATCTCCCTACGAGCAGTACTTC	CASRSGASPYEQYF
few	17	TRBD2	TRBV7-9	TRBJ2-3	TGTGCCAGCAGCTCTGGGACTAGCGGGGGCTCCACAGATACGCAGTATTTT	CASSSGTSGGSTDTQYF
few	15	TRBD1	TRBV5-1	TRBJ1-3	TGCGCCAGCAGCTCGGGACAGATGGCCGGAAACACCATATATTTT	CASSSGQMAGNTIYF
many	12	NA	TRBV3-1	TRBJ2-3	TGTGCCAGCAGCCGGGACACAGATACGCAGTATTTT	CASSRDTDTQYF
many	16	TRBD1	TRBV9	TRBJ2-5	TGTGCCAGCAGCGTAGGCCCGGGACAGGGTCAAGGGACCCAGTACTTC	CASSVGPGQGQGTQYF
many	14	NA	TRBV5-1	TRBJ1-1	TGCGCCAGCAGCGCGGATCTGGGGAGCACTGAAGCTTTCTTT	CASSADLGSTEAFF
few	16	NA	TRBV27	TRBJ1-6	TGTGCCAGCAACGACTCCGGGAGGAACCCCTCGTCACCCCTCCACTTT	CASNDSGRNPSSPLHF
NA	13	NA	TRBV5-1	TRBJ2-1	TGCGCCAGCAGCTTGGTTCTAGGGGGTGAGCAGTTCTTC	CASSLVLGGEQFF
NA	12	NA	TRBV6-2/TRBV6-3	TRBJ1-6	TGTGCCAGCTCACTCGGGGGAGGACCCCTCCACTTT	CASSLGGGPLHF
many	17	TRBD1	TRBV4-2	TRBJ2-7	TGTGCCAGCAGCCAAGACTCCCTGGACAGGCGCTCCTACGAGCAGTACTTC	CASSQDSLDRRSYEQYF
many	14	TRBD1	TRBV7-2	TRBJ1-1	TGTGCCAGCAGCTTACAGGGGGGGGACACTGAAGCTTTCTTT	CASSLQGGDTEAFF
many	13	NA	TRBV7-2	TRBJ2-1	TGTGCCAGCAGCTTAGGGGGAGGAGATGAGCAGTTCTTC	CASSLGGGDEQFF
NA	18	TRBD2	TRBV5-1	TRBJ2-5	TGCGCCAGCAGCTTGGGTCGGACTAGCGGGGAGTTCCAAGAGACCCAGTACTTC	CASSLGRTSGEFQETQYF
few	16	TRBD2	TRBV7-2	TRBJ2-3	TGTGCCAGCAGCTTACGGGCTAGCGGAAACACAGATACGCAGTATTTT	CASSLRASGNTDTQYF
many	15	NA	TRBV20-1	TRBJ1-5	TGCAGTGCTAGAGGTGGGACTCGTGGAGGTCAGCCCCAGCATTTT	CSARGGTRGGQPQHF
few	13	NA	TRBV28	TRBJ2-7	TGTGCCAGCGAGTCTAGCCGTGCCTACGAGCAGTACTTC	CASESSRAYEQYF
many	13	NA	TRBV5-1	TRBJ2-3	TGCGCCAGCAGCCCCGACAGGCCAGATACGCAGTATTTT	CASSPDRPDTQYF
NA	12	NA	TRBV7-9	TRBJ1-5	TGTGCCAGCAGCTTAGGGGACGGGCCCCAGCATTTT	CASSLGDGPQHF
many	13	NA	TRBV12-3/TRBV12-4	TRBJ1-2	TGTGCCAGCAGCACGGACAGATCTCAGGGCTACACCTTC	CASSTDRSQGYTF
many	16	NA	TRBV7-2	TRBJ2-3	TGTGCCAGCAGTCCAGGCGTGGTAGCGGAGACAGATACGCAGTATTTT	CASSPGVVAETDTQYF
many	15	TRBD1	TRBV7-3	TRBJ2-1	TGTGCCAGCAGCTTAAGACAGGGATTGAACAATGAGCAGTTCTTC	CASSLRQGLNNEQFF
many	15	TRBD1	TRBV20-1	TRBJ1-6	TGCAGTGCTTTCGATCAGGGGGCTGGTAATTCACCCCTCCACTTT	CSAFDQGAGNSPLHF
many	14	NA	TRBV7-6	TRBJ1-4	TGTGCCAGCAGCCTCCGGGGGCCTAATGAAAAACTGTTTTTT	CASSLRGPNEKLFF
few	14	NA	TRBV12-3/TRBV12-4	TRBJ2-7	TGTGCCAGCAATCTCGGAGGCTCGAGTTGGGTGCAGTACTTC	CASNLGGSSWVQYF
many	15	TRBD1	TRBV7-2	TRBJ1-5	TGTGCCAGCAGCGGGACAGTGTCTAGCAATCAGCCCCAGCATTTT	CASSGTVSSNQPQHF